These 22 T cell receptor beta chains share one sample of origin, sequenced in a study of tumor-infiltrating lymphocytes in primary liver carcinoma. Germline DNA was also extracted, with blood RNA taken from unsorted whole blood. Starting material of around 490 ng total RNA yielded TCR beta cDNA via a constant-region primer. Construction of TCR beta libraries relied on three successive nested multiplex PCR rounds employing slightly modified ARM-PCR. Primers for the first two PCR rounds were TRBV1-TRBV30 forward primers and a C-beta reverse primer (about 11 cycles per round). One entry per CDR3 protein, called by TCRdb with MiXCR from the multiplex PCR reads. The table records about 350,000 distinct CDR3 sequences, about 65% of them present only once. Sequenced: peripheral blood. These receptors were obtained from a man aged 35-49 years with primary liver carcinoma and hepatitis B virus infection.

This clonotype was counted a few times. This chain connects TRBV14 to TRBJ1-4; 7 bases are shared with TRBD1. The V and J ends lost 4 bases and 1 base, in that order; junction bases with no gene match: 9. The germline V gene has CDR1 SGHDN and CDR2 FVKESK. The CDR3 is made up of 17 amino acids. As DNA, the CDR3 is TGTGCCAGCAGCCTACCCCCAGGGGGGAGAACTAATGAAAAACTGTTTTTT. Its translation is CASSLPPGGRTNEKLFF.

Comment on this clonotype: A read error is possible here, since a much larger clone lies one base away. This chain links TRBV12-3 or TRBV12-4 with TRBJ2-5; no reliable D call. The ends were cut back, 3 bases at V and 10 bases at J, with 21 bases in the middle. This CDR3 is built from 15 residues. CDR3 bases: TGTGCCAGCAGTTTTTCTTTGGCAGGCGCCGCGGACCAGTACTTC. It specifies CASSFSLAGAADQYF.

This chain links TRBV5-1 with TRBJ2-5; D might be TRBD1 (6 bases). The V gene lost 0 bases and the J gene lost 0 bases, with 9 bases spanning the gap. The CDR3 has 15 amino acids. The V gene's germline CDR1 is SGHRS and CDR2 YFSETQ. CDR3 nucleotide sequence: TGCGCCAGCAGCTTGGGGACAGCAAACCAAGAGACCCAGTACTTC. Its translation is CASSLGTANQETQYF.

This clonotype has at least ten counts. No DNA is shown, since the ends of the CDR3 on it are uncertain; the CDR3 is the one TCRdb lists. V usage is TRBV4-1 and J usage is TRBJ2-1; TRBD2 is the table's D call and was not checked against the DNA. CDR1 MGHRA and CDR2 YSYEKL come from the germline V gene. The CDR3 length is 14 residues, termini included. CDR3 sequence reads: CASSSSGGNNEQFF.

A remark on this clonotype: This may be a read error: a much more frequent sequence differs by one nucleotide. This chain connects TRBV10-2 to TRBJ1-1; D is possibly TRBD1 (6 bases). Germline assignment: CDR1 WSHSY and CDR2 SAAADI. V lost 5 bases to trimming and J lost 0 bases, with 13 bases between them. The CDR3 totals 15 residues. CDR3 sequence: CASSRPDRLNTEAFF. The DNA for the CDR3 is TGCGCCAGCAGTCGACCGGACAGATTGAACACTGAAGCTTTCTTT.

In regard to this clonotype: One end of the junction is discordant with germline, which a read error may explain. The chain links TRBV6-1 to TRBJ2-7, with D possibly matching TRBD1 (6 bases). Germline V gene sequence: CDR1 MNHNS, CDR2 SASEGT. The CDR3 totals 13 residues. Here the CDR3 reads CARKRQVIYEQYF. The CDR3 DNA sequence: TGTGCCAGAAAAAGACAGGTGATCTACGAGCAGTATTTC.

V is TRBV19 and J is TRBJ2-2; 7 bases match TRBD2. Trimming removed 9 bases from V and 6 bases from J; junction bases left unmatched: 7. The germline V gene has CDR1 LNHDA and CDR2 SQIVND (reference sequence). The CDR3 is 13 amino acids. CDR3 protein: CASQRDKPGELFF. The CDR3 DNA reads as TGTGCCAGCCAGCGGGATAAACCCGGGGAGCTGTTTTTT.

As regards this clonotype: One end of the junction does not line up with germline, which may come from a read error. The J gene is TRBJ2-2, the V gene TRBV11-2; D tentatively fits TRBD1 or TRBD2 (5 bases each). Germline CDR1 SGHAT, CDR2 FQNNGV. CDR3 size: 16 residues. CDR3 amino acids: CASTPAHLRLTGDLFF. As DNA, the CDR3 is TGTGCCAGCACCCCGGCTCACCTAAGGTTGACCGGGGACCTGTTTTTT.

The V gene is TRBV6-2 or TRBV6-3, the J gene TRBJ2-1; 8 nucleotides line up with TRBD1. In germline, CDR1 is MNHEY, CDR2 SVGEGT. With 10 bases clipped from V and 6 bases from J, the junction kept 5 bases outside the gene matches. This CDR3 contains 12 residues. The CDR3: CATMGQVNEQFF. DNA for the CDR3: TGTGCCACCATGGGACAGGTCAATGAGCAGTTCTTC.

A word on this clonotype: The junction departs from germline at one end; a sequencing error may be responsible. The V and J genes are TRBV11-2 and TRBJ2-2; 9 bases line up with TRBD2. Per the germline V gene, CDR1 is SGHAT and CDR2 is FQNNGV. This CDR3 is built from 16 residues. The CDR3 DNA is TGTGCCAGCAGCTTAGACGCTAGCGGGAACACCGGGGAGCCGTTTTTT. This encodes CASSLDASGNTGEPFF. The whole variable domain, filled in from reference TRBV11-2 and TRBJ2-2, reads EAGVAQSPRYKIIEKRQSVAFWCNPISGHATLYWYQQILGQGPKLLIQFQNNGVVDDSQLPKDRFSAERLKGVDSTLKIQPAKLEDSAVYLCASSLDASGNTGEPFFGEGSRLTVL.

This clonotype was counted ten times or more. The genes are TRBV6-5 and TRBJ1-2, with 8 bases that match TRBD1. J was trimmed by 3 bases and V by 6 bases; bases with no gene match: 3. Germline-derived CDR1 and CDR2 are MNHEY and SVGAGI. The CDR3 has 13 amino acids. The CDR3 protein is CASRAGGDYGYTF. CDR3 in DNA: TGTGCCAGCAGGGCAGGGGGCGACTATGGCTACACCTTC.

Concerning this clonotype: A much larger clone sits a single nucleotide away, making a read error possible. The chain is built from TRBV6-6 and TRBJ1-2; 7 bases are shared with TRBD1. The CDR3 has 13 residues. The germline V gene has CDR1 MNHNY and CDR2 SVGAGI (reference sequence). The CDR3 region is CTSRRDRDKGYTF. CDR3 DNA sequence: TGTACCAGCAGACGCGACAGGGATAAAGGCTACACCTTC.

A word on this clonotype: This may stem from a read error, because a much larger clone lies one nucleotide away. Since the CDR3 does not end with the conserved phenylalanine or tryptophan, this likely comes from a read error. The chain links TRBV6-2 or TRBV6-3 to TRBJ1-5, with TRBD1 identical over 7 bases. The CDR3 length is 13 residues. The J segment lost 6 bases and the V segment lost 6 bases, leaving 5 bases of the junction unmatched. Germline values: CDR1 MNHEY, CDR2 SVGEGT. The CDR3 nucleotides are TGTGCCAGCAGGACAGGGCAGAGTCAGCCCCAGCATTAT. As protein: CASRTGQSQPQHY.

The chain employs TRBV4-2 and TRBJ2-3; 8 bases are shared with TRBD1. The V and J ends lost 0 bases and 0 bases, in that order; junction bases with no gene match: 11. The CDR3 is 19 amino acids. Germline V CDR1 and CDR2: LGHNA, YNFKEQ. The CDR3, as DNA: TGTGCCAGCAGCCAAGATCGCAGGGGGCTTATAAGTAGCACAGATACGCAGTATTTT. Its translation is CASSQDRRGLISSTDTQYF.

Comments on this clonotype: The CDR3 end shows no conserved phenylalanine or tryptophan, and so a read error is likely. The V call is TRBV10-3, the J call TRBJ2-5, with D possibly being TRBD1 or TRBD2 (8 bases each). Germline V gene lookup returns CDR1 ENHRY and CDR2 SYGVKD. CDR3 length: 14 amino acids. Trimming stripped 4 bases from V and 9 bases from J, with 18 bases between. CDR3 loop: CAISGQGAREAQYL. The CDR3 bases are TGTGCCATCAGTGGCCAGGGGGCGCGGGAGGCCCAGTACCTC.

A note on this clonotype: This may come from a read error, since a much larger clone is one base off. The V gene is TRBV5-1, the J gene TRBJ2-3, with 7 bases fitting TRBD2. The germline V gene has CDR1 SGHRS and CDR2 YFSETQ. The CDR3 sequence is 15 residues long. V lost 2 bases and J lost 0; bases outside the gene matches: 3. CDR3 protein: CASSLNSGSTDTQYF. The CDR3 bases are TGCGCCAGCAGCTTAAATAGCGGGAGCACAGATACGCAGTATTTT. The full variable domain, completed using reference TRBV5-1 and TRBJ2-3, is KAGVTQTPRYLIKTRGQQVTLSCSPISGHRSVSWYQQTPGQGLQFLFEYFSETQRNKGNFPGRFSGRQFSNSRSEMNVSTLELGDSALYLCASSLNSGSTDTQYFGPGTRLTVL.

This clonotype showed up many times. The chain uses TRBV5-1 and TRBJ2-5, with no clear D. Trimming shortened V by 0 bases and J by 1 base, and 7 bases separated the two germline ends. The germline V gene encodes CDR1 SGHRS and CDR2 YFSETQ. This CDR3 has 14 residues. This chain's CDR3 is CASSLAVAQETQYF. The DNA for the CDR3 is TGCGCCAGCAGCTTGGCGGTGGCCCAAGAGACCCAGTACTTC.

A word on this clonotype: The junction and the germline gene differ at one end; a read error may be behind it. This chain uses TRBV6-1 with TRBJ2-7; 8 nucleotides align to TRBD2. The germline V gene has CDR1 MNHNS and CDR2 SASEGT. CDR3 length equals 14 residues. DNA for the CDR3: TGTGCCAGAAGTCCGGGGGGGCTACTCTACGAGCAGTATTTC. It translates to CARSPGGLLYEQYF.

With regard to this clonotype: This CDR3 fails to terminate in the conserved phenylalanine or tryptophan, so it likely reflects a read error. The V call is TRBV4-2, the J call TRBJ2-2; D uncertain. V lost 5 bases, J lost 7 bases, and 11 bases lay in between. The CDR3 extends over 13 amino acids. Germline V gives CDR1 LGHNA, CDR2 YNFKEQ. The CDR3 protein is CASSSTHIGELFL. CDR3 sequence (DNA): TGTGCCAGCAGCTCCACCCACATCGGGGAGCTGTTTTTA.

To note about this clonotype: A read error is possible here, since a much larger clone lies one base away. This chain connects TRBV13 to TRBJ2-1; possibly TRBD2 for D (7 bases). Germline CDR1 PRHDT, CDR2 FYEKMQ (reference sequence). The CDR3 loop spans 13 amino acids. The CDR3 is CANSLDRGAEQFF. CDR3 nucleotides: TGTGCCAACAGCTTAGATCGGGGGGCGGAGCAGTTCTTC.

This clonotype was recorded at least ten times. This sequence joins TRBV10-3 and TRBJ1-5, with 8 bases matching TRBD1. V was pared by 6 bases and J by 3 bases, with 7 bases of the junction left unmatched. Germline-derived CDR1 and CDR2 are ENHRY and SYGVKD. The CDR3 has 15 amino acids. CDR3 coding DNA: TGTGCCATCAGGGAAGGACAGGGTAACAATCAGCCCCAGCATTTT. It specifies CAIREGQGNNQPQHF.

Regarding this clonotype: The junction shows a germline mismatch at one end, possibly a read error. This chain joins TRBV28 and TRBJ1-5; D is unclear. The length of the CDR3 is 14 residues. The V gene's germline CDR1 is MDHEN and CDR2 SYDVKM. The CDR3 region is CASSPSRGGQPKHF. The CDR3 DNA sequence: TGTGCCAGCAGTCCTTCTCGGGGAGGTCAGCCCAAGCATTTT.